These 13 T cell receptor beta chains came from one sample sequenced in a study of T cells after yellow fever vaccination. TCRdb processed the 5' RACE reads anew with MiXCR; each CDR3 protein has one entry. This table has around 500,000 distinct CDR3 sequences, less than 25% appearing once. The source material was PBMCs, sampled roughly 20 days after the first yellow fever vaccination. The receptors come from a man aged 18 to 29 who received the YFV17D yellow fever vaccine.

This clonotype showed up just once. The rearrangement joins TRBV19 to TRBJ1-5; no reliable D call. This CDR3 has 13 residues. Germline assignment: CDR1 LNHDA and CDR2 SQIVND (reference sequence). V shed 0 bases and J shed 7 bases, with 7 bases lying between them. The CDR3 spells CASSIEVRQPQHF. The CDR3 region has the DNA TGTGCCAGTAGTATAGAGGTTCGCCAGCCCCAGCATTTT.

This clonotype was detected only a few times. The chain is built from TRBV4-3 and TRBJ2-3; weak D call: TRBD2 (5 bases). This CDR3 contains 16 residues. Germline values: CDR1 LGHNA, CDR2 YSLEER. Trimming took 0 bases from V and 6 from J, leaving 16 bases between them. The CDR3, as DNA: TGCGCCAGCAGCCAAGAAGCGACTACAACCGTCGATACGCAGTATTTT. Translating gives CASSQEATTTVDTQYF.

This clonotype was seen a single time. This sequence joins TRBV6-5 and TRBJ2-5; D is possibly TRBD1 or TRBD2 (5 bases each). Germline CDR1 reads MNHEY; CDR2 reads SVGAGI. The CDR3 length is 15 residues. Trimming removed 4 bases from V and 2 bases from J, with 14 bases in between. CDR3 nucleotides: TGTGCCAGCAGTTCTATGGGCAGGGAGCAAGAGACCCAGTACTTC. This gives the protein CASSSMGREQETQYF.

The rearrangement joins TRBV5-1 to TRBJ2-1; perhaps TRBD1 as D (6 bases). With 0 bases removed from V and 7 bases from J, the gap between germline ends came to 14 bases. The V gene's germline CDR1 is SGHRS and CDR2 YFSETQ. The CDR3 length is 15 residues. This CDR3 is CASSLEIGQPNEQFF. CDR3 bases: TGCGCCAGCAGCTTGGAGATAGGACAGCCAAATGAGCAGTTCTTC.

Only a few counts were recorded for this clonotype. The chain uses TRBV20-1 and TRBJ1-3; 9 bases match TRBD1. CDR1 DFQATT and CDR2 SNEGSKA come from the germline V gene (reference sequence). The CDR3 extends over 17 amino acids. Germline trimming cut 0 bases from V and 1 base from J; bases unmatched to any gene: 7. The DNA for the CDR3 is TGCAGTGCTAGAGATCTATTAGGACAGGGGTCTGGAAACACCATATATTTT. This encodes CSARDLLGQGSGNTIYF.

This clonotype was detected only a few times. V is TRBV15 and J is TRBJ1-6; no clear D gene. The V end was cut by 3 bases, the J end by 4 bases, with 4 bases between. The CDR3 has 13 amino acids. Germline lookup yields CDR1 LNHNV and CDR2 YYDKDF (reference sequence). Written as DNA, the CDR3 is TGTGCCACCAGCAGCCAATATAATTCACCCCTCCACTTT. Translating gives CATSSQYNSPLHF.

The V call is TRBV4-1, the J call TRBJ1-1, with D possibly TRBD1 on 5 matching bases. The CDR3 has 11 residues. V dropped 1 base and J dropped 13 bases, with 10 bases sitting between them. Looked up from germline, CDR1 is MGHRA and CDR2 is YSYEKL. The CDR3 is CASSQGGGHFF. The CDR3 coding sequence is TGCGCCAGCAGCCAAGGGGGCGGGCATTTCTTT.

The gene calls are TRBV27 and TRBJ2-3; D uncertain. CDR3 length equals 14 residues. CDR1 MNHEY and CDR2 SMNVEV come from the germline V gene (reference sequence). The V gene lost 3 bases and the J gene lost 2 bases, with 9 bases spanning the gap. The CDR3 reads CASSLEDTTDTQYF. The CDR3 coding sequence is TGTGCCAGCAGTTTGGAAGACACCACAGATACGCAGTATTTT.

The sample holds many counts of this clonotype. This chain uses TRBV7-2 with TRBJ2-3, with 8 bases lining up with TRBD1. J lost 6 bases, V lost 0 bases, and 2 bases had no gene match. Germline V gives CDR1 SGHTA, CDR2 FQGNSA. CDR3 size: 14 residues. The CDR3 DNA reads TGTGCCAGCAGCTTAGCGGACAGGGTTGATACGCAGTATTTT. Amino acid sequence: CASSLADRVDTQYF.

The chain recombines TRBV28 with TRBJ1-1; D remains unclear. CDR1 is MDHEN and CDR2 is SYDVKM in the germline V gene. The CDR3 has 18 residues. V was clipped by 0 bases and J by 0 bases, with 17 bases between them. CDR3 nucleotide sequence: TGTGCCAGCAGTTTATGGGAACTCCGCCGGGCCTTGAACACTGAAGCTTTCTTT. It encodes CASSLWELRRALNTEAFF.

V and J are TRBV5-4 and TRBJ2-3, with D tentatively TRBD1 or TRBD2 (6 bases each). CDR3 length: 16 residues. Germline V gene lookup returns CDR1 SGHNT and CDR2 YYREEE (reference sequence). Trimming removed 1 base at V and 4 bases at J, with 16 bases between. DNA of the CDR3: TGTGCCAGCAGCTTGCCGACTCGGGGGCGCGCAGATACGCAGTATTTT. Residues: CASSLPTRGRADTQYF.

This clonotype was counted between two and nine times. CDR3 sequence: CASRLDRDGTGELFF. In DNA form, the CDR3 reads TGTGCCAGCAGGCTAGACAGGGACGGCACCGGGGAGCTGTTTTTT. The chain links TRBV6-1 to TRBJ2-2; 7 bases align to TRBD1. The length of the CDR3 is 15 residues. Germline loops: CDR1 MNHNS, CDR2 SASEGT. The V and J ends lost 6 bases and 4 bases, in that order; junction bases with no gene match: 8.

The chain employs TRBV15 and TRBJ1-1; tentatively, D is TRBD1 (6 bases). From germline, CDR1 is LNHNV and CDR2 YYDKDF (reference sequence). CDR3 length: 14 amino acids. The germline V and J ends were trimmed by 2 bases and 1 base, with 8 bases remaining between them. The CDR3 loop is CATSRPDRNTEAFF. Written as DNA, the CDR3 is TGTGCCACCAGCAGACCGGACAGGAACACTGAAGCTTTCTTT.